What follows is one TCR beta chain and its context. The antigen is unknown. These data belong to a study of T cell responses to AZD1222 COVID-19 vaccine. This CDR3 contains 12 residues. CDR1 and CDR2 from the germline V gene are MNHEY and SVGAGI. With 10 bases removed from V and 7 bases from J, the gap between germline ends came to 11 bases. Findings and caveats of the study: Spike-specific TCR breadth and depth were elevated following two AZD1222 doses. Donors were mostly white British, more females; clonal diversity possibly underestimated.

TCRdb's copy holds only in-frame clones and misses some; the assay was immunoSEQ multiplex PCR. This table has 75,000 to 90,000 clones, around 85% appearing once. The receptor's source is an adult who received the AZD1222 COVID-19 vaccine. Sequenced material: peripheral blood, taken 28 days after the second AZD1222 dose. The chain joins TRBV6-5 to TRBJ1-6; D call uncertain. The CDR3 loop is CATTRGNSPLHF. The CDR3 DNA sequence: TGTGCCACCACCCGAGGGAATTCACCCCTCCACTTT.